This T cell receptor (beta chain) was retrieved from a study of T cells in localized non-small cell lung cancer. In the case of this clone: No antigen is known for it.

Points from the study as a whole: Uninvolved neighboring lung showed the greatest T cell clonality, exceeding tumor.

Generated by immunoSEQ multiplex PCR, the TCRdb table keeps only in-frame clones and is missing some. This sample has about 72,000 clones; roughly four fifths occur once, and the top ten carry roughly 13%. With V trimmed by 7 bases and J by 7 bases, 11 bases remained unmatched. Germline values: CDR1 SGHVS, CDR2 FQNEAQ. The CDR3 has 16 residues. The starting material was peripheral blood, obtained before any cancer treatment. V is TRBV7-8 and J is TRBJ2-1; TRBD2 matches at 12 bases. The TCR comes from a female donor of 60 years or more with stage I lung adenocarcinoma. CDR3: CASKILAGGPKNEQFF. DNA of the CDR3: TGTGCCAGCAAAATTCTAGCGGGGGGGCCTAAGAATGAGCAGTTCTTC. The full variable domain, completed using reference TRBV7-8 and TRBJ2-1, is GAGVSQSPRYKVAKRGQDVALRCDPISGHVSLFWYQQALGQGPEFLTYFQNEAQLDKSGLPSDRFFAERPEGSVSTLKIQRTQQEDSAVYLCASKILAGGPKNEQFFGPGTRLTVL.